The clone carrying this T cell receptor (beta chain) was detected only once. No antigen is known for it. With ipilimumab providing CTLA-4 blockade, focal radiation was administered to patients who had chemo-refractory metastatic non-small-cell lung cancer. This CDR3 spans 16 amino acids. The V end lost 6 bases, the J end lost 8 bases, and 22 bases lay between the germline ends. Germline V gene lookup returns CDR1 MNHEY and CDR2 SMNVEV (reference sequence). TCRdb keeps only in-frame clones here, not all; method: immunoSEQ multiplex PCR. The sample records 90,000 to 95,000 clones, around 82% being singletons. These data are taken from a study of radiotherapy plus CTLA-4 blockade in lung cancer. Overall study results and limits: TCR clones originating in tumors grew in number in blood after radiotherapy plus ipilimumab.

The TCR originated in a human donor with non-small cell lung cancer who had stable disease on radiotherapy plus ipilimumab. Here the sequenced sample was peripheral blood, taken from a patient treated with radiotherapy plus ipilimumab. The V and J genes are TRBV27 and TRBJ1-4, with D possibly TRBD1 on 6 matching bases. The DNA of the CDR3 is TGTGCCAGCAGCCCCTGGGGGGGGGCGCCAGGAGAAAAACTGTTTTTT. Translated: CASSPWGGAPGEKLFF.